This record covers a single T cell receptor (beta chain). As processed by the authors: By means of reference gene primer amplification, nucleated cell counts were estimated. Using immunoSEQ multiplex PCR, the repertoire was profiled, and TCRdb retains in-frame clones only, with some absent. For V, J and clone size, that table is used; D and trimming come from the DNA. The table records roughly 220,000 clones, less than 85% of them present only once. This entry belongs to a study of blood T cell repertoires in COVID-19. This CDR3 spans 17 amino acids. V lost 1 base, J lost 0 bases, and 14 bases lay in between. Germline assignment: CDR1 SGHRS and CDR2 YFSETQ.

The clonotype was recovered from a woman aged 70-85 years with acute or convalescent COVID-19. The chain couples TRBV5-1 to TRBJ2-4; D gene ambiguous. The sample consisted of peripheral blood. This CDR3 reads CASSLMSNLLAKNIQYF. The CDR3 nucleotides are TGCGCCAGCAGCTTGATGAGTAATCTTCTAGCCAAAAACATTCAGTACTTC.